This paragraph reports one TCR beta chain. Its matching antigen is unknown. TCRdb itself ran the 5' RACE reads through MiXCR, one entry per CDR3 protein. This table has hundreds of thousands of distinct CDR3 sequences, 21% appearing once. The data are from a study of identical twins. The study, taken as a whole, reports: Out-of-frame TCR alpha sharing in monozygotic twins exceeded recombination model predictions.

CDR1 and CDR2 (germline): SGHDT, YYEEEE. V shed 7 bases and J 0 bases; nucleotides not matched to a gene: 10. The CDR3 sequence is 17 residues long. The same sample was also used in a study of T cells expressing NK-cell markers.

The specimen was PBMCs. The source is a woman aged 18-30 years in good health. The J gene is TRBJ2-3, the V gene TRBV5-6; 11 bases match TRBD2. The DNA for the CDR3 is TGTGCCAGCGCCCCTAGCGGGGGGACTTCTAGCACAGATACGCAGTATTTT. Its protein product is CASAPSGGTSSTDTQYF.